This TCR beta chain came from a study of cytomegalovirus exposure and HLA in healthy donors. The study, taken as a whole, reports: In a later analysis, HLA-associated TCR beta chains were more clonally expanded than equally common others. There were over 150 TCR beta chains listed as cytomegalovirus-associated. Previously analyzed data showed that most TCR beta V segments were productive at a frequency of about 90% or about 30%.

Primers included in the PCR were 60 Vbeta and 13 Jbeta primers. Per the study methods: Later, roughly 86 million unique TCR beta chains were counted in an analysis, and some 9.9 million of them were shared. Produced via immunoSEQ multiplex PCR; TCRdb's table is partial and in-frame only. V, J and clone size reflect that table, while D and trimming were determined from the DNA. The table shows about 130,000 clones, with around 80% occurring only once. The CDR3 is made up of 11 amino acids. The ends were cut back, 3 bases at V and 5 bases at J, with 7 bases in the middle. CDR1 and CDR2 from the germline V gene are DFQATT and SNEGSKA (reference sequence). In regard to this clone: Its specificity is not known.

The genes are TRBV20-1 and TRBJ2-5; no clear D gene. The material sequenced was PBMCs. This sequence originates from a female donor in good health and CMV-seronegative. The CDR3 DNA is TGCAGTGCTAGCTTATTGGAGACCCAGTACTTC. Amino acid sequence: CSASLLETQYF.